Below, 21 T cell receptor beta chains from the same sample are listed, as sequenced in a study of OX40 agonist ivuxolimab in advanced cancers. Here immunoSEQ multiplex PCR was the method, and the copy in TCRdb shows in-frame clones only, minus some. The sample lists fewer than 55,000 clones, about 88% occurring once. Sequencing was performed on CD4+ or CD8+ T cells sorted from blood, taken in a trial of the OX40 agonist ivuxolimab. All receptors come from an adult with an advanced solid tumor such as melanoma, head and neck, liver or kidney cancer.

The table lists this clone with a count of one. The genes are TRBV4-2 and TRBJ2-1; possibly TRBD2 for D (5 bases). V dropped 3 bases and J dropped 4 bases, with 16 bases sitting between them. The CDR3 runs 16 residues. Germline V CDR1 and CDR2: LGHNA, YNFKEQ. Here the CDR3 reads CASSQITRAKYNEQFF. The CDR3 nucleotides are TGTGCCAGCAGCCAGATCACTAGGGCCAAATACAATGAGCAGTTCTTC.

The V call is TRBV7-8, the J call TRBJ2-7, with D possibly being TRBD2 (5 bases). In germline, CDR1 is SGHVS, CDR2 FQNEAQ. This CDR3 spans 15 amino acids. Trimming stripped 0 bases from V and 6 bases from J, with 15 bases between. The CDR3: CASSLASRERGEQYF. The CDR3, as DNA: TGTGCCAGCAGCTTAGCGTCTAGAGAACGGGGCGAGCAGTACTTC.

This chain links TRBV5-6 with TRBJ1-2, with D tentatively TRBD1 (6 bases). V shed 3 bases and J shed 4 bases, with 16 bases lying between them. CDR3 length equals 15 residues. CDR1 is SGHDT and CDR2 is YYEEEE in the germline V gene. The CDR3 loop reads CASSSAGGAGYGYTF. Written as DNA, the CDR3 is TGTGCCAGCAGCTCGGCCGGGGGCGCGGGCTATGGCTACACCTTC.

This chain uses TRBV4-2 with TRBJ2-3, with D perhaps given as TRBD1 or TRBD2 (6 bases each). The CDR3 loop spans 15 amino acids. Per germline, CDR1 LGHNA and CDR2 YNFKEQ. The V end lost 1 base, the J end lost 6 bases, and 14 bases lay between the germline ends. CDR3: CASSQGGGSSDTQYF. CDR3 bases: TGTGCCAGCAGCCAAGGAGGGGGGAGTTCTGATACGCAGTATTTT.

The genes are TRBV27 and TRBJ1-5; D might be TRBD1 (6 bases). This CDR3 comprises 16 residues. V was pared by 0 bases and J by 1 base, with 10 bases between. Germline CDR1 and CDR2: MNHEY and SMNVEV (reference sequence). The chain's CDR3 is CASSLSGGGSNQPQHF. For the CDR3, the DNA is TGTGCCAGCAGTTTATCGGGGGGCGGCAGCAATCAGCCCCAGCATTTT.

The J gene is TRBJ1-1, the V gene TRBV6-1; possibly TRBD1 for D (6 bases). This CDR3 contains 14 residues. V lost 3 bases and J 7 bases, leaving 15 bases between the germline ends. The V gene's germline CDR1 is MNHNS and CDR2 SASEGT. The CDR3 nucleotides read TGTGCCAGCAGTGAGACAACAGGGAGGGTTGAAGCTTTCTTT. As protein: CASSETTGRVEAFF.

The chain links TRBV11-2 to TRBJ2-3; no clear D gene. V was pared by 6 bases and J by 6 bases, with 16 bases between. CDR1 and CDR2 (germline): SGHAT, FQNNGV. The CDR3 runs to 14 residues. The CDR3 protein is CASRLDAMRDTQYF. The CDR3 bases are TGTGCCAGCAGGCTAGACGCTATGAGGGATACGCAGTATTTT.

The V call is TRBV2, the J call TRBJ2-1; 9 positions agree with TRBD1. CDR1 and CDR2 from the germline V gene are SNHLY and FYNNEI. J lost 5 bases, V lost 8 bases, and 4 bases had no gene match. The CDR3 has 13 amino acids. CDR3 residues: CASRRDRDNEQFF. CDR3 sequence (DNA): TGTGCCAGCCGCCGGGACAGGGACAATGAGCAGTTCTTC.

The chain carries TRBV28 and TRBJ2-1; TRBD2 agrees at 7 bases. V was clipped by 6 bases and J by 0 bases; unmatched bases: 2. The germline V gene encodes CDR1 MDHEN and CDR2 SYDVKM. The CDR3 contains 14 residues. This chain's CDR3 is CASRRTSSYNEQFF. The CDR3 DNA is TGTGCCAGCAGACGGACTAGCTCCTACAATGAGCAGTTCTTC.

CDR3 residues: CASGETDYNEQFF. The DNA of the CDR3 is TGTGCCAGCGGGGAGACAGACTACAATGAGCAGTTCTTC. This sequence joins TRBV7-9 and TRBJ2-1; D possibly uses TRBD1 or TRBD2 (5 bases each). Trimming pared 8 bases from V and 3 bases from J, leaving 11 bases between. Germline CDR1 SEHNR, CDR2 FQNEAQ (reference sequence). CDR3 length: 13 residues.

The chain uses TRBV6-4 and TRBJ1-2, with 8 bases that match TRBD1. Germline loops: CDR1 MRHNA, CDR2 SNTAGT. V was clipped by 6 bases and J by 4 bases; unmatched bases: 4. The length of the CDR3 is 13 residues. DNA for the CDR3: TGTGCCAGCAGACCAGGACAGGGCTATGGCTACACCTTC. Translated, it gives CASRPGQGYGYTF.

The CDR3 loop reads CASNDFSYEQYF. CDR3 bases: TGTGCCAGCAACGATTTCTCCTACGAGCAGTACTTC. This sequence joins TRBV28 and TRBJ2-7; D uncertain. The CDR3 contains 12 residues. The germline CDR1 and CDR2 sequences are MDHEN and SYDVKM. V gave up 7 bases and J gave up 0 bases, with 7 bases separating them. Looking up the rest from reference TRBV28 and TRBJ2-7 gives the full variable domain: DVKVTQSSRYLVKRTGEKVFLECVQDMDHENMFWYRQDPGLGLRLIYFSYDVKMKEKGDIPEGYSVSREKKERFSLILESASTNQTSMYLCASNDFSYEQYFGPGTRLTVT.

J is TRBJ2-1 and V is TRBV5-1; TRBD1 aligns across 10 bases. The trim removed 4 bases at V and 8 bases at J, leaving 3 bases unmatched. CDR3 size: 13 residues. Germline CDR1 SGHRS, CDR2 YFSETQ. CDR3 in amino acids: CASSMDRGDEQFF. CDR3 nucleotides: TGCGCCAGCAGCATGGACAGGGGGGATGAGCAGTTCTTC.

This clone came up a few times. As DNA, the CDR3 is TGCGCCAGCAGCCCGGGACTAGCGGGGGCCTACGAGCAGTACTTC. The encoded protein is CASSPGLAGAYEQYF. This chain links TRBV5-1 with TRBJ2-7; 14 nucleotides align to TRBD2. CDR3 size: 15 residues. After removal of 4 bases from V and 2 bases from J, the junction contained 2 bases not matched to a gene. The germline V gene encodes CDR1 SGHRS and CDR2 YFSETQ.

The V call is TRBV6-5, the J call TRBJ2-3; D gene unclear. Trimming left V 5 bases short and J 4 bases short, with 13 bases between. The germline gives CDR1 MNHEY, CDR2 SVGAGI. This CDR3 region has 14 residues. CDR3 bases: TGTGCCAGCAGTCCCGAAGTCCGTCCAGATACGCAGTATTTT. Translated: CASSPEVRPDTQYF.

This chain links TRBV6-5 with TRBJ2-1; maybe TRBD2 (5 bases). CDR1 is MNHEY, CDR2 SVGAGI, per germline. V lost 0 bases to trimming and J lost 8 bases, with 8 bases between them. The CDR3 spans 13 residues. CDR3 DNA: TGTGCCAGCAGTTACTCGCGAGGGTATGAGCAGTTCTTC. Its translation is CASSYSRGYEQFF.

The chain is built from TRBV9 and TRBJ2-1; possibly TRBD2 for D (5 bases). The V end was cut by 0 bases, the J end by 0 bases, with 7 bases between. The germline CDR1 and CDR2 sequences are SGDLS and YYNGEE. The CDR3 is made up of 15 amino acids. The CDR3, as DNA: TGTGCCAGCAGCGTAGGGAGGAGCTCCTACAATGAGCAGTTCTTC. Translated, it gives CASSVGRSSYNEQFF.

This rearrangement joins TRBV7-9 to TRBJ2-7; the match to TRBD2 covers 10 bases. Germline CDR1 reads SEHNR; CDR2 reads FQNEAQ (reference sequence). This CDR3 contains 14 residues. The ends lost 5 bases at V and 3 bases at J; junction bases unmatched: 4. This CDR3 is CASSNRTSGYEQYF. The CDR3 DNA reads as TGTGCCAGCAGCAATCGGACTAGCGGCTACGAGCAGTACTTC.

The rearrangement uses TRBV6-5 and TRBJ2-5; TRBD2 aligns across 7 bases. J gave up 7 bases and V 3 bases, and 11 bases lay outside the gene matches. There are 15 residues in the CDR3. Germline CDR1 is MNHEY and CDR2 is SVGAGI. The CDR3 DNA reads TGTGCCAGCAGTTATGCGGGAGAACCTGGGGGGACCCAGTACTTC. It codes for CASSYAGEPGGTQYF.

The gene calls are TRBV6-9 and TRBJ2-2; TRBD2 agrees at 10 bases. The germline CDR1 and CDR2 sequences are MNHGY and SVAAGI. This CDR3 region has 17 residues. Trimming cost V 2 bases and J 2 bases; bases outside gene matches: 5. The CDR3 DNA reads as TGTGCCAGCAGTTATCCGGGACTAGCGATTAACACCGGGGAGCTGTTTTTT. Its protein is CASSYPGLAINTGELFF.

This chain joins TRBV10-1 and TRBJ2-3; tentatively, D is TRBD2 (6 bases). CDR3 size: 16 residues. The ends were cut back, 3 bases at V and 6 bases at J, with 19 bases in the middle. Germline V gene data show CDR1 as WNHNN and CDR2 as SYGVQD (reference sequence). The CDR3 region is CASSEGFDSRGDTQYF. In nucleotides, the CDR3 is TGCGCCAGCAGTGAAGGTTTCGACTCCCGGGGGGATACGCAGTATTTT.